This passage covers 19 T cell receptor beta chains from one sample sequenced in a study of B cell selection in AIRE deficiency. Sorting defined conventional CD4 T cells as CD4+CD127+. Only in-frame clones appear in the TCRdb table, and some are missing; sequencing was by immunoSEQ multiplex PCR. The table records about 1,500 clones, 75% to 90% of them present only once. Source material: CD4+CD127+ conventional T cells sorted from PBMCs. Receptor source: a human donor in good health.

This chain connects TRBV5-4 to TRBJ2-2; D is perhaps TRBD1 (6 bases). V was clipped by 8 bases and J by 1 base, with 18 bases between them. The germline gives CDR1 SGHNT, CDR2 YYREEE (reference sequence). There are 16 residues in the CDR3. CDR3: CASGRVGAGNTGELFF. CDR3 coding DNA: TGTGCCAGTGGAAGAGTGGGGGCGGGGAACACCGGGGAGCTGTTTTTT.

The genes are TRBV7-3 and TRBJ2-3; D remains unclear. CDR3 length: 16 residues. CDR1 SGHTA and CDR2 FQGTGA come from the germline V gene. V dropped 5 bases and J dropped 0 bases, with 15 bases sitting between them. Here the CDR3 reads CASSTFPGGSTDTQYF. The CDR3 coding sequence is TGTGCCAGCAGCACCTTCCCGGGTGGGAGCACAGATACGCAGTATTTT.

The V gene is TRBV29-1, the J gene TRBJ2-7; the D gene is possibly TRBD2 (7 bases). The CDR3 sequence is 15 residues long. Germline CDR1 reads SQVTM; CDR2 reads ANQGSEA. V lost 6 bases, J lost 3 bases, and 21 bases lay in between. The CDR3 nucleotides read TGCAGCGTCGTGGGTGGGGGGGGCTGGTTCTACGAGCAGTACTTC. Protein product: CSVVGGGGWFYEQYF.

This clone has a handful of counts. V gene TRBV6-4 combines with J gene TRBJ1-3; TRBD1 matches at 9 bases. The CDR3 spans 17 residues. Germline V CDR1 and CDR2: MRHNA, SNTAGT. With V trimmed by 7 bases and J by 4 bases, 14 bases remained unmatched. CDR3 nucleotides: TGTGCCAGCATACCTTCCGGGACAGGGATCATCGGAAACACCATATATTTT. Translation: CASIPSGTGIIGNTIYF.

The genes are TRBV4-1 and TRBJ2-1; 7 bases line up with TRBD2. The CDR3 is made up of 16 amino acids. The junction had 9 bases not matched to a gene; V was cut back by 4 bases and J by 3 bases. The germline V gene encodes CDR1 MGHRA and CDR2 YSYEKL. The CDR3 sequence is CASSRPGKRDYNEQFF. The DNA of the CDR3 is TGCGCCAGCAGCCGCCCCGGCAAGCGGGACTACAATGAGCAGTTCTTC.

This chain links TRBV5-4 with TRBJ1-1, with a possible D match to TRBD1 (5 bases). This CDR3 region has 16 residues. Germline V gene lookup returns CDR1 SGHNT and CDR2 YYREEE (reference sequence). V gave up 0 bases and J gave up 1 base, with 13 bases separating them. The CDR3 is CASSLVGGSGNTEAFF. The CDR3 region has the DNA TGTGCCAGCAGCTTGGTGGGGGGGTCGGGGAACACTGAAGCTTTCTTT. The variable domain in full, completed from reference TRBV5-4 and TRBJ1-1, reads ETGVTQSPTHLIKTRGQQVTLRCSSQSGHNTVSWYQQALGQGPQFIFQYYREEENGRGNFPPRFSGLQFPNYSSELNVNALELDDSALYLCASSLVGGSGNTEAFFGQGTRLTVV.

The CDR3 region has the DNA TGCGCCACCAATTTCGGGACAGGGGGCTTTGGCTACACCTTC. Protein sequence: CATNFGTGGFGYTF. The genes are TRBV5-1 and TRBJ1-2; 12 nucleotides align to TRBD1. This CDR3 contains 14 residues. Trimming cost V 9 bases and J 7 bases; bases outside gene matches: 10. CDR1 is SGHRS, CDR2 YFSETQ, per germline.

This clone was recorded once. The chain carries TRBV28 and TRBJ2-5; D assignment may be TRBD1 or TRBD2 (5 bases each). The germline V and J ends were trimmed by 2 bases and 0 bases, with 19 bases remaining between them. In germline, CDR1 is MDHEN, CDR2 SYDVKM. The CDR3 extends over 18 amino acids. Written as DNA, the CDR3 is TGTGCCAGCAGTTTAACGGGGACCCGATCAAGGTACCAAGAGACCCAGTACTTC. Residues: CASSLTGTRSRYQETQYF.

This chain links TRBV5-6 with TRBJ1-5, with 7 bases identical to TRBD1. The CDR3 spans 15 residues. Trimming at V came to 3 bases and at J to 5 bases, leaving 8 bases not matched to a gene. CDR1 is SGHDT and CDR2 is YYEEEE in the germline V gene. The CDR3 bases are TGTGCCAGCAGCTCGGACAGGAAACCTTATCAGCCCCAGCATTTT. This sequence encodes CASSSDRKPYQPQHF.

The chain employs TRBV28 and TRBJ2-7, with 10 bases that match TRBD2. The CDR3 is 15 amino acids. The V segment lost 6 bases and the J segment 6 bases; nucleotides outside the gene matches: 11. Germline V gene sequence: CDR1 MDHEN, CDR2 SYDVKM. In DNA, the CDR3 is TGTGCCAGCAGCCCCGGGACTAGCGTAATTCCCGAGCAGTACTTC. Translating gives CASSPGTSVIPEQYF. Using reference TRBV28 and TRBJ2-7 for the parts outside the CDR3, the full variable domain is DVKVTQSSRYLVKRTGEKVFLECVQDMDHENMFWYRQDPGLGLRLIYFSYDVKMKEKGDIPEGYSVSREKKERFSLILESASTNQTSMYLCASSPGTSVIPEQYFGPGTRLTVT.

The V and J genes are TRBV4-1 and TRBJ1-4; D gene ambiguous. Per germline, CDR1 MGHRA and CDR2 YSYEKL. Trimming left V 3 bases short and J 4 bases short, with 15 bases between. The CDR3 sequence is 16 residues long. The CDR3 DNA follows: TGCGCCAGCAGCCACTCCGAAGACTTCGATAATGAAAAACTGTTTTTT. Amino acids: CASSHSEDFDNEKLFF.

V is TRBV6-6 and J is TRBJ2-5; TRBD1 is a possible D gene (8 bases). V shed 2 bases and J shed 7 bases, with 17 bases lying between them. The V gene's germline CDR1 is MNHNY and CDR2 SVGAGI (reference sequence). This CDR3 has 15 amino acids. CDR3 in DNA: TGTGCCAGCAGTTACCGGACAGGGAGGGGCGGGACCCAGTACTTC. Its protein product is CASSYRTGRGGTQYF.

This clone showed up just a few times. The CDR3, as DNA: TGTGCCAGTAGTATGCTGACAGGGGGCTATGGCTACACCTTC. As protein: CASSMLTGGYGYTF. The J gene is TRBJ1-2, the V gene TRBV19, with 9 bases matching TRBD1. Germline V gene data show CDR1 as LNHDA and CDR2 as SQIVND (reference sequence). The CDR3 is 14 residues long. Trimming at V came to 3 bases and at J to 4 bases, leaving 3 bases not matched to a gene.

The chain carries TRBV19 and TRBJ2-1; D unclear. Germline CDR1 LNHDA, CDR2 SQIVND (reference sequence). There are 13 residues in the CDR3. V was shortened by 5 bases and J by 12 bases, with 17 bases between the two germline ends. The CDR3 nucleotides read TGTGCCAGTAGTCAACCCGATCGAATTAGGCAGTTCTTC. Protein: CASSQPDRIRQFF.

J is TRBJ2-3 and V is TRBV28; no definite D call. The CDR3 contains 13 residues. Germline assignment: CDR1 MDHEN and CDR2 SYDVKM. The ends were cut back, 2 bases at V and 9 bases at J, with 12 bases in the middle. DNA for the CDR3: TGTGCCAGCAGTTTAATGGCTCCCCCAACGCAGTATTTT. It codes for CASSLMAPPTQYF.

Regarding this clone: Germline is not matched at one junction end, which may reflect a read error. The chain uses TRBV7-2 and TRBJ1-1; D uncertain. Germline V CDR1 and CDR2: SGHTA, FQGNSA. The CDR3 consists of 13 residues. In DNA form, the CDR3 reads TGTGCCAGCAGCTTGGGCAGCGCAAATGTAGGGAGCTTT. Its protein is CASSLGSANVGSF.

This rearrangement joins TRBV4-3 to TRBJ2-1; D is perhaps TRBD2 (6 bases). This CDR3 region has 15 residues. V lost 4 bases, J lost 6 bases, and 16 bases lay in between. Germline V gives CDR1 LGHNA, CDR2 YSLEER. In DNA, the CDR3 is TGCGCCAGCAGCCCTAGATCGGGACTTCTCAATGAGCAGTTCTTC. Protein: CASSPRSGLLNEQFF.

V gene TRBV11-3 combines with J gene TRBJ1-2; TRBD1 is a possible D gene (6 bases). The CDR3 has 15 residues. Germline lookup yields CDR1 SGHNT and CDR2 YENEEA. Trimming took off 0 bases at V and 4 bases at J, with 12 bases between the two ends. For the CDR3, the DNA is TGTGCCAGCAGCTTAGAAGGACAGCCCCGCTATGGCTACACCTTC. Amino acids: CASSLEGQPRYGYTF.

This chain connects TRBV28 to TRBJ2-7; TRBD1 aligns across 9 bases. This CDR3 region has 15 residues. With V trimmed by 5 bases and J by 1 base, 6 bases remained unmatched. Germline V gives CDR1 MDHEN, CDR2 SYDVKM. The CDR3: CASSLTGGRSYEQYF. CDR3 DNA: TGTGCCAGCAGTCTAACAGGGGGCAGATCCTACGAGCAGTACTTC.